The entry below describes one T cell receptor beta chain. Which antigen it targets is not known. There are no base qualities to consult, and no much larger clone falls within one base. What this sample's time point label stands for: about 28 days (+/-7) after the second vaccine dose. Because spike-specific TCR depth and breadth did not differ between the two schedules, AZD1222 recipients who got a second dose at roughly 4 weeks were pooled with those who got a second dose at roughly 12 weeks. Vaccinee samples came from UK trials COV001 and COV002, including a single-blind randomized controlled phase 2/3 trial of AZD1222 (ChAdOx1 nCoV-19) in healthy adults. For TCRbeta chain sequencing, PBMC samples from trial participants were taken at day 0 and at day 28 after the second dose. This sample was taken from a study of T cell responses to AZD1222 COVID-19 vaccine (dated by TCRdb to 2020 to 2023). Concerning the study at large: TCR sequencing covered 233 trial participants: 207 given two doses of AZD1222 and 26 given two doses of MenACWY control vaccine. Trial participants were enrolled into age subgroups of 18-55, 56-69 and 70-plus years, which contained about 150, 28 and 57 TCR-sequenced participants, respectively.

From the cysteine up to the phenylalanine, the CDR3 has a length of 15 residues. Only the CDR3 region is kept as DNA, spanning 45 bases read in frame from base 1. The germline V gene specifies SGHTA as CDR1 and FQGNSA as CDR2. Between the V and J ends, shortened by 1 base and 3 bases respectively, the junction contains 12 bases. General findings and caveats noted by the study authors: Conclusions about previously exposed vaccinees are limited, since just a handful of AZD1222 recipients were seropositive for SARS-CoV-2 at baseline. The vaccine-associated CD4 TCRs covered the entire spike protein, and the dominant responses fell in regions 160-218 and 743-854. Reportedly, close to half of the unique spike-specific TCRs recognized epitopes lying outside the regions that are mutated in the B.1.351 and B.1.1.7 variants. After two AZD1222 doses, spike-specific TCR breadth and depth were significantly higher than at day 0 and than in MenACWY recipients. Participants were mostly white British and included more females than males, and it was suggested by the authors that clonal diversity may have been underestimated. The 56-69-year group was small, and its depth increase did not reach significance, likely because of low power. Because no samples from the day 14 peak response were available, repertoires could be characterized only after the peak T cell response.

The CDR3 regions of human TCRbeta chains were subjected to immunosequencing. As for how the authors treated the data: Repertoire TCRs were checked for matches against a reference library of SARS-CoV-2-specific TCRs that had been generated using the MIRA antigen-specificity platform. Breadth was defined as the fraction of unique TCRs that were SARS-CoV-2-associated, and depth was defined as the fraction of total T cells that were SARS-CoV-2-associated. Using the MIRA data, each spike-specific TCR was mapped to the spike region that the TCR reacts to and placed in a CD4 or CD8 class. Log10-transformed breadth and depth values were compared by one-way ANOVA with Sidak's multiple comparisons tests. The immuneACCESS repertoire file appears here via TCRdb, limited to in-frame rearrangements. These files lack a portion of the clones; in checked studies, under half of the deficit traces to unresolved V genes, and the cause of the others is not known. The V and J calls and clone size come from that table; D and trimming were worked out from the DNA. The sample profile shows 150,000 or so clones; 90% of them were found once. About 6.5% of the sample lies in the top ten.

This receptor was identified in an adult who received the AZD1222 COVID-19 vaccine. The specimen comprised peripheral blood, sampled 28 days after the second AZD1222 dose. The chain links TRBV7-2 with TRBJ1-1; the D segment could be TRBD1, given 5 matching bases. The nucleotide sequence reads TGTGCCAGCAGCTTAGTTGACGGGGGATACACTGAAGCTTTCTTT. Its protein product is CASSLVDGGYTEAFF.